The 27 T cell receptor beta chains given below trace back to one sample, sequenced in a study of cytomegalovirus exposure and HLA in healthy donors. A multiplex PCR was run with 60 Vbeta primers and 13 Jbeta primers. Profiled with immunoSEQ multiplex PCR; TCRdb holds only in-frame clones, not every one. The sample shows some 150,000 clones, approximately 82% of them seen only once. Material for sequencing was PBMCs. The receptors here all came from a woman aged 40 to 49 in good health and CMV-seronegative.

The rearrangement joins TRBV4-1 to TRBJ2-7, with D perhaps TRBD2 (7 bases). The germline V gene has CDR1 MGHRA and CDR2 YSYEKL. The V end was cut by 1 base, the J end by 3 bases, with 16 bases between. The CDR3 loop spans 16 amino acids. The CDR3 region is CASSQVSGGRVYEQYF. As DNA, the CDR3 is TGCGCCAGCAGCCAAGTGTCGGGGGGCCGGGTCTACGAGCAGTACTTC.

The chain uses TRBV5-1 and TRBJ2-5; 13 bases map to TRBD2. The end of the DNA aligns better with TRBJ2-7, so the J call may be wrong. The V gene's germline CDR1 is SGHRS and CDR2 YFSETQ. The CDR3 is 16 residues long. The DNA for the CDR3 is TGCGCCAGCAGCTTGGCAGGGACTAGCGGGATCTACGAGCAGTACTTC. Translating it yields CASSLAGTSGIYEQYF.

In this sample, this clone turned up a few times. The rearrangement joins TRBV7-2 to TRBJ2-1; 7 nucleotides match TRBD2. Germline trimming cut 2 bases from V and 2 bases from J; bases unmatched to any gene: 6. This CDR3 has 16 amino acids. Germline loops: CDR1 SGHTA, CDR2 FQGNSA. Here the CDR3 reads CASSLMASGTYNEQFF. The CDR3 nucleotides read TGTGCCAGCAGCTTAATGGCTAGCGGTACCTACAATGAGCAGTTCTTC.

This rearrangement joins TRBV28 to TRBJ2-5, with D maybe TRBD2 (5 bases). The V end lost 8 bases, the J end lost 11 bases, and 24 bases lay between the germline ends. The germline V gene has CDR1 MDHEN and CDR2 SYDVKM. This CDR3 region has 14 residues. In DNA, the CDR3 is TGTGCCAGCGGACCGTTAAGCGGTGTGGCAACGCAGTACTTC. Encoded protein: CASGPLSGVATQYF. The full variable domain, in which reference TRBV28 and TRBJ2-5 provide the parts outside the CDR3, is DVKVTQSSRYLVKRTGEKVFLECVQDMDHENMFWYRQDPGLGLRLIYFSYDVKMKEKGDIPEGYSVSREKKERFSLILESASTNQTSMYLCASGPLSGVATQYFGPGTRLLVL.

V and J are TRBV5-5 and TRBJ2-7; 9 bases agree with TRBD2. Germline V gene data show CDR1 as SGHKS and CDR2 as YYEKEE (reference sequence). The CDR3 extends over 13 amino acids. The V segment lost 3 bases and the J segment 3 bases; nucleotides outside the gene matches: 1. CDR3 protein: CASSWTSDYEQYF. The CDR3 DNA follows: TGTGCCAGCAGCTGGACTAGCGACTACGAGCAGTACTTC. Variable domain in full (rest from reference TRBV5-5 and TRBJ2-7): DAGVTQSPTHLIKTRGQQVTLRCSPISGHKSVSWYQQVLGQGPQFIFQYYEKEERGRGNFPDRFSARQFPNYSSELNVNALLLGDSALYLCASSWTSDYEQYFGPGTRLTVT.

The genes are TRBV10-3 and TRBJ2-1; possible D gene TRBD2, 8 bases. The germline CDR1 and CDR2 sequences are ENHRY and SYGVKD. The ends were cut back, 10 bases at V and 10 bases at J, with 23 bases in the middle. There are 14 residues in the CDR3. The CDR3 coding sequence is TGTGCCACCTGGTCAGGGGGAGCGGGAGAGGAGCAGTTCTTC. Residues: CATWSGGAGEEQFF.

The chain uses TRBV19 and TRBJ2-2; D not certain. The ends were cut back, 2 bases at V and 6 bases at J, with 7 bases in the middle. This CDR3 region has 13 residues. Per germline, CDR1 LNHDA and CDR2 SQIVND (reference sequence). CDR3 nucleotide sequence: TGTGCCAGTAGTATAATCAGATCCGGGGAGCTGTTTTTT. The encoded protein is CASSIIRSGELFF.

The CDR3, as DNA: TGCAGTGCCCCCCCAGGCTATGGCTACACCTTC. Its translation is CSAPPGYGYTF. This sequence joins TRBV20-1 and TRBJ1-2, with D uncertain. The length of the CDR3 is 11 residues. Looked up from germline, CDR1 is DFQATT and CDR2 is SNEGSKA (reference sequence). V gave up 6 bases and J gave up 4 bases, with 9 bases separating them.

This chain connects TRBV28 to TRBJ2-7; D gene unclear. Trimming left V 1 base short and J 3 bases short, with 10 bases between. The CDR3 extends over 14 amino acids. Germline CDR1 reads MDHEN; CDR2 reads SYDVKM. CDR3 nucleotides: TGTGCCAGCAGTTTATTTTCAGAAGACTACGAGCAGTACTTC. Residues: CASSLFSEDYEQYF.

This rearrangement joins TRBV2 to TRBJ2-3; D possibly corresponds to TRBD1 (5 bases). The length of the CDR3 is 12 residues. Germline CDR1 reads SNHLY; CDR2 reads FYNNEI. This CDR3 is CAGRQLTDTQYF. Here the CDR3 DNA reads TGTGCGGGGCGGCAGCTGACAGATACGCAGTATTTT.

The V and J genes are TRBV7-9 and TRBJ1-1; D call uncertain. V shed 0 bases and J shed 3 bases, with 14 bases lying between them. Looked up from germline, CDR1 is SEHNR and CDR2 is FQNEAQ (reference sequence). This CDR3 is built from 16 residues. As DNA, the CDR3 is TGTGCCAGCAGCTTAGCGCTGGCAGGAACATACACTGAAGCTTTCTTT. Its translation is CASSLALAGTYTEAFF.

The rearrangement uses TRBV7-9 and TRBJ1-2; D is ambiguous. V dropped 4 bases and J dropped 1 base, with 7 bases sitting between them. The CDR3 loop spans 13 amino acids. CDR1 is SEHNR and CDR2 is FQNEAQ in the germline V gene (reference sequence). The CDR3 region has the DNA TGTGCCAGCAGCTCCCCTCTTAACTATGGCTACACCTTC. It specifies CASSSPLNYGYTF.

The genes are TRBV25-1 and TRBJ1-1; unclear D gene. V gave up 6 bases and J gave up 1 base, with 9 bases separating them. This CDR3 is built from 13 residues. Germline lookup yields CDR1 MGHDK and CDR2 SYGVNS. The CDR3, as DNA: TGTGCCAGCAGAGACCGGGGGAACACTGAAGCTTTCTTT. Translated: CASRDRGNTEAFF.

The chain couples TRBV10-3 to TRBJ2-7; TRBD2 matches at 13 bases. The CDR3 loop spans 16 amino acids. Germline CDR1 is ENHRY and CDR2 is SYGVKD. Germline trimming cut 5 bases from V and 7 bases from J; bases unmatched to any gene: 11. The CDR3 DNA sequence: TGTGCCATCAGTCCCCTTAGACTAGCGGGAGGCAATGAGCAGTACTTC. Amino acids: CAISPLRLAGGNEQYF.

This clone was seen once. This chain joins TRBV2 and TRBJ1-5; tentative D call: TRBD1 (5 bases). CDR1 is SNHLY, CDR2 FYNNEI, per germline. V was shortened by 5 bases and J by 2 bases, with 13 bases between the two germline ends. CDR3 length: 15 amino acids. CDR3 DNA sequence: TGTGCCAGCAGTAGGGGTTTTTATGGCAATCAGCCCCAGCATTTT. Its protein product is CASSRGFYGNQPQHF.

V is TRBV6-5 and J is TRBJ1-1; TRBD1 aligns across 7 bases. This CDR3 spans 14 amino acids. CDR1 is MNHEY, CDR2 SVGAGI, per germline. Germline trimming cut 4 bases from V and 1 base from J; bases unmatched to any gene: 3. CDR3 sequence: CASSLGGWNTEAFF. The CDR3 region has the DNA TGTGCCAGCAGTTTAGGGGGCTGGAACACTGAAGCTTTCTTT.

The chain couples TRBV11-2 to TRBJ2-3, with D possibly TRBD2 on 5 matching bases. The germline gives CDR1 SGHAT, CDR2 FQNNGV. The CDR3 has 15 amino acids. The ends were cut back, 3 bases at V and 2 bases at J, with 12 bases in the middle. CDR3 bases: TGTGCCAGCAGCTTCGACTACCTAAACACAGATACGCAGTATTTT. Its protein is CASSFDYLNTDTQYF.

The rearrangement links TRBV28 to TRBJ1-2; D unresolved. CDR1 and CDR2 (germline): MDHEN, SYDVKM. The V end was cut by 11 bases, the J end by 8 bases, with 12 bases between. The CDR3 has 10 amino acids. As DNA, the CDR3 is TGTGCCGGATCCGGGGTGGGCTACACCTTC. Residues: CAGSGVGYTF.

The chain joins TRBV7-2 to TRBJ2-5; 7 bases are a match to TRBD1. CDR3 length equals 16 residues. With 0 bases clipped from V and 9 bases from J, the junction kept 13 bases outside the gene matches. Germline V gene sequence: CDR1 SGHTA, CDR2 FQGNSA. CDR3: CASSLAGTVGGLSQYF. The CDR3 coding sequence is TGTGCCAGCAGCTTAGCGGGGACAGTGGGTGGTTTGTCCCAGTACTTC.

The J gene is TRBJ2-7, the V gene TRBV28; D unresolved. The CDR3 extends over 12 amino acids. CDR1 is MDHEN, CDR2 SYDVKM, per germline. The V end lost 7 bases, the J end lost 2 bases, and 9 bases lay between the germline ends. CDR3 residues: CASTAVPYEQYF. CDR3 bases: TGTGCCAGCACCGCGGTTCCCTACGAGCAGTACTTC.

The V call is TRBV5-1, the J call TRBJ2-5; TRBD1 agrees at 9 bases. The V and J ends lost 0 bases and 5 bases, in that order; junction bases with no gene match: 8. The CDR3 is made up of 16 amino acids. CDR1 SGHRS and CDR2 YFSETQ come from the germline V gene. CDR3 residues: CASSLAATGGMETQYF. CDR3 sequence (DNA): TGCGCCAGCAGCTTGGCCGCGACAGGGGGAATGGAGACCCAGTACTTC.

The gene calls are TRBV28 and TRBJ2-2, with unresolved D. The CDR3 loop spans 16 amino acids. Germline CDR1 reads MDHEN; CDR2 reads SYDVKM. V lost 1 base to trimming and J lost 2 bases, with 11 bases between them. The DNA for the CDR3 is TGTGCCAGCAGTTTATTATCCGTTCTAAACACCGGGGAGCTGTTTTTT. This sequence encodes CASSLLSVLNTGELFF. The full variable domain, in which reference TRBV28 and TRBJ2-2 provide the parts outside the CDR3, is DVKVTQSSRYLVKRTGEKVFLECVQDMDHENMFWYRQDPGLGLRLIYFSYDVKMKEKGDIPEGYSVSREKKERFSLILESASTNQTSMYLCASSLLSVLNTGELFFGEGSRLTVL.

V gene TRBV2 combines with J gene TRBJ2-2; 7 positions match TRBD1. The junction had 6 bases not matched to a gene; V was cut back by 6 bases and J by 5 bases. The CDR3 has 14 amino acids. CDR1 SNHLY and CDR2 FYNNEI come from the germline V gene. The CDR3 bases are TGTGCCAGCAGGAAGGGACAGTCTACCGGGGAGCTGTTTTTT. It is translated as CASRKGQSTGELFF.

Worth noting for this clone: Different DNA sequences within this sample yield the same CDR3. The rearrangement links TRBV7-6 to TRBJ2-2; tentative D call: TRBD1 (8 bases). The CDR3 loop spans 17 amino acids. V was shortened by 6 bases and J by 2 bases, with 19 bases between the two germline ends. Per germline, CDR1 SGHVS and CDR2 FNYEAQ. The CDR3 here is CASSLYRGGPNTGELFF. The DNA of the CDR3 is TGTGCCAGCAGTTTATACAGGGGGGGGCCAAACACCGGGGAGCTGTTTTTT.

In this sample, this clone turned up a few times. This chain connects TRBV6-6 to TRBJ1-4; D is uncertain. Between the trimmed V and J ends, which lost 2 bases and 10 bases, there was a span of 8 bases. CDR3 size: 12 residues. Germline assignment: CDR1 MNHNY and CDR2 SVGAGI (reference sequence). CDR3 sequence: CASSYEPGKLFF. CDR3 nucleotides: TGTGCCAGCAGTTACGAGCCCGGAAAACTGTTTTTT.

The chain couples TRBV10-3 to TRBJ1-4; TRBD1 aligns across 7 bases. This CDR3 comprises 14 residues. Per germline, CDR1 ENHRY and CDR2 SYGVKD. The J segment lost 3 bases and the V segment lost 5 bases, leaving 3 bases of the junction unmatched. The CDR3 DNA sequence: TGTGCCATCAGTCCCGGGACAGCTAATGAAAAACTGTTTTTT. Translating it yields CAISPGTANEKLFF.

V and J are TRBV7-2 and TRBJ1-1, with 8 nucleotides matching TRBD1. The ends lost 3 bases at V and 4 bases at J; junction bases unmatched: 10. The CDR3 consists of 16 residues. CDR1 and CDR2 (germline): SGHTA, FQGNSA. CDR3 coding DNA: TGTGCCAGCAGCTTGGGAAGGACAGGGCTGGGCACTGAAGCTTTCTTT. Amino acid sequence: CASSLGRTGLGTEAFF. The whole variable domain, filled in from reference TRBV7-2 and TRBJ1-1, reads GAGVSQSPSNKVTEKGKDVELRCDPISGHTALYWYRQSLGQGLEFLIYFQGNSAPDKSGLPSDRFSAERTGGSVSTLTIQRTQQEDSAVYLCASSLGRTGLGTEAFFGQGTRLTVV.